Following are 32 T cell receptor beta chains from one sample sequenced in a study of cytomegalovirus exposure and HLA in healthy donors. This table comes from immunoSEQ multiplex PCR, and its TCRdb copy is limited to in-frame clones, with some not included. There are about 83,000 clones in the sample; about 96% occur only once, and under 1.5% lies in the top ten. Input material: PBMCs. All receptors derive from a woman aged 18-29 years in good health and CMV-seronegative.

This chain joins TRBV5-1 and TRBJ2-1, with 8 bases aligning to TRBD2. This CDR3 has 17 amino acids. The junction had 9 bases not matched to a gene; V was cut back by 4 bases and J by 0 bases. Germline loops: CDR1 SGHRS, CDR2 YFSETQ. Here the CDR3 DNA reads TGCGCCAGCAGCCAGGGGTCTAGCGGGCCCTCCTACAATGAGCAGTTCTTC. Encoded protein: CASSQGSSGPSYNEQFF.

The count of this clone is one. The chain combines TRBV15 with TRBJ1-1, with TRBD1 identical over 8 bases. Germline V lookup: CDR1 LNHNV, CDR2 YYDKDF (reference sequence). J was trimmed by 5 bases and V by 1 base; bases with no gene match: 12. The CDR3 is 17 residues long. The CDR3, as DNA: TGTGCCACCAGCAGAGCTGGGGTGTCGCGACAGGGGACTGAAGCTTTCTTT. Its translation is CATSRAGVSRQGTEAFF.

The genes are TRBV10-3 and TRBJ2-3, with 11 bases that match TRBD2. In germline, CDR1 is ENHRY, CDR2 SYGVKD. The trim removed 8 bases at V and 2 bases at J, leaving 6 bases unmatched. The CDR3 spans 15 residues. CDR3 sequence: CAISLAGGDTDTQYF. Written as DNA, the CDR3 is TGTGCCATCTCCTTAGCGGGAGGGGACACAGATACGCAGTATTTT.

The rearrangement joins TRBV5-1 to TRBJ2-1; no clear D. This CDR3 has 13 residues. CDR1 SGHRS and CDR2 YFSETQ come from the germline V gene. V was pared by 2 bases and J by 6 bases, with 9 bases between. Here the CDR3 DNA reads TGCGCCAGCAGCTTCCCCTCGGGCAATGAGCAGTTCTTC. As protein: CASSFPSGNEQFF.

This sequence joins TRBV19 and TRBJ1-4, with TRBD1 identical over 9 bases. The trim removed 5 bases at V and 5 bases at J, leaving 9 bases unmatched. The CDR3 covers 16 residues. Germline values: CDR1 LNHDA, CDR2 SQIVND (reference sequence). CDR3: CASSSIGQGSNEKLFF. The CDR3 DNA reads TGTGCCAGTAGTTCGATCGGACAGGGGTCAAATGAAAAACTGTTTTTT.

This clone has just a few counts. The J gene is TRBJ1-4, the V gene TRBV18; 7 bases are shared with TRBD1. CDR1 and CDR2 (germline): KGHSH, LQKENI. The CDR3 consists of 13 residues. Trimming took 8 bases from V and 5 from J; bases not matched to a gene: 5. CDR3 region: CASAGTENEKLFF. The CDR3 DNA reads as TGTGCCAGCGCCGGGACAGAAAATGAAAAACTGTTTTTT.

In its sample, this clone ranks as medium-sized. The chain uses TRBV6-4 and TRBJ2-1; the match to TRBD2 covers 12 bases. V shed 0 bases and J 6 bases; nucleotides not matched to a gene: 0. This CDR3 is built from 15 residues. Germline V lookup: CDR1 MRHNA, CDR2 SNTAGT. In DNA form, the CDR3 reads TGTGCCAGCAGTGACTCGACTAGCGGGAGCAATGAGCAGTTCTTC. Its translation is CASSDSTSGSNEQFF.

CDR3 sequence (DNA): TGCGCCAGCAGCGCGGACAGTTCTGAGCAGTTCTTC. It specifies CASSADSSEQFF. The rearrangement joins TRBV5-1 to TRBJ2-1; a possible D gene is TRBD1 (6 bases). The V gene lost 4 bases and the J gene lost 9 bases, with 11 bases spanning the gap. Germline assignment: CDR1 SGHRS and CDR2 YFSETQ. The CDR3 runs 12 residues.

The chain couples TRBV11-2 to TRBJ2-1; D is undetermined. This CDR3 region has 15 residues. V lost 0 bases, J lost 6 bases, and 12 bases lay in between. CDR1 and CDR2 (germline): SGHAT, FQNNGV. Written as DNA, the CDR3 is TGTGCCAGCAGCTTAGACCCCCCGCTAACCAATGAGCAGTTCTTC. Protein: CASSLDPPLTNEQFF.

The V and J genes are TRBV5-1 and TRBJ2-7; D is possibly TRBD1 (6 bases). The CDR3 runs to 14 residues. V was clipped by 1 base and J by 7 bases, with 15 bases between them. CDR1 SGHRS and CDR2 YFSETQ come from the germline V gene. The CDR3 sequence is CASSLLGARKEQYF. The CDR3 DNA sequence: TGCGCCAGCAGCTTGTTGGGGGCCCGAAAAGAGCAGTACTTC.

The chain couples TRBV27 to TRBJ2-7; TRBD1 is a possible D gene (6 bases). The CDR3 sequence is 14 residues long. Trimming stripped 0 bases from V and 5 bases from J, with 11 bases between. Germline V lookup: CDR1 MNHEY, CDR2 SMNVEV (reference sequence). CDR3 sequence (DNA): TGTGCCAGCAGTTTATCGACGCCAGGGGACGAGCAGTACTTC. Its translation: CASSLSTPGDEQYF.

The rearrangement joins TRBV6-1 to TRBJ2-1; 9 bases align to TRBD1. This CDR3 has 15 amino acids. Germline CDR1 reads MNHNS; CDR2 reads SASEGT. J lost 6 bases, V lost 6 bases, and 9 bases had no gene match. CDR3 residues: CASSPRDRVPNEQFF. CDR3 DNA sequence: TGTGCCAGCAGCCCACGGGACAGGGTTCCCAATGAGCAGTTCTTC.

The chain joins TRBV6-5 to TRBJ1-1, with a possible D match to TRBD1 (5 bases). Trimming stripped 4 bases from V and 0 bases from J, with 6 bases between. The CDR3 consists of 13 residues. CDR1 is MNHEY and CDR2 is SVGAGI in the germline V gene. The DNA for the CDR3 is TGTGCCAGCAGTTCAGGGTTGAACACTGAAGCTTTCTTT. Translation: CASSSGLNTEAFF.

This chain links TRBV4-1 with TRBJ1-5; possibly TRBD1 for D (5 bases). V lost 1 base and J lost 3, with 10 bases in between. CDR1 MGHRA and CDR2 YSYEKL come from the germline V gene. This CDR3 spans 15 amino acids. CDR3 DNA: TGCGCCAGCAGCCAAGTAGGGGCCCTCAATCAGCCCCAGCATTTT. Its translation is CASSQVGALNQPQHF.

V and J are TRBV15 and TRBJ2-5; 11 bases map to TRBD2. The V segment lost 2 bases and the J segment 3 bases; nucleotides outside the gene matches: 5. There are 16 residues in the CDR3. Germline V gene sequence: CDR1 LNHNV, CDR2 YYDKDF (reference sequence). CDR3 sequence (DNA): TGTGCCACCAGCAGATACGGGGGACTAGCGGAAGAGACCCAGTACTTC. Translating gives CATSRYGGLAEETQYF. Full variable domain (outside the CDR3, taken from reference TRBV15 and TRBJ2-5): DAMVIQNPRYQVTQFGKPVTLSCSQTLNHNVMYWYQQKSSQAPKLLFHYYDKDFNNEADTPDNFQSRRPNTSFCFLDIRSPGLGDTAMYLCATSRYGGLAEETQYFGPGTRLLVL.

The V call is TRBV27, the J call TRBJ2-7; no clear D. The CDR3 runs 15 residues. Trimming removed 3 bases at V and 2 bases at J, with 14 bases between. Germline V lookup: CDR1 MNHEY, CDR2 SMNVEV (reference sequence). CDR3 bases: TGTGCCAGCAGTTTTCAAGCAGGCCTAACCTACGAGCAGTACTTC. This sequence encodes CASSFQAGLTYEQYF.

V gene TRBV28 combines with J gene TRBJ1-3, with 9 bases fitting TRBD1. Germline V gene sequence: CDR1 MDHEN, CDR2 SYDVKM. Trimming at V came to 3 bases and at J to 0 bases, leaving 9 bases not matched to a gene. This CDR3 is built from 18 residues. This CDR3 is CASSFIQGQGPSGNTIYF. CDR3 DNA: TGTGCCAGCAGTTTCATCCAGGGACAGGGACCCTCTGGAAACACCATATATTTT.

The chain recombines TRBV6-5 with TRBJ2-5, with D perhaps matching TRBD2 (5 bases). Germline V CDR1 and CDR2: MNHEY, SVGAGI. The CDR3 has 14 amino acids. Between the trimmed V and J ends, which lost 6 bases and 6 bases, there was a span of 17 bases. The CDR3 coding sequence is TGTGCCAGCAGCCCCAATGCGGGCGGTAAGACCCAGTACTTC. It is translated as CASSPNAGGKTQYF.

The V gene is TRBV28, the J gene TRBJ2-7, with a possible D match to TRBD1 (7 bases). The CDR3 has 15 amino acids. V was trimmed by 5 bases and J by 2 bases, leaving 16 bases between them. Germline-derived CDR1 and CDR2 are MDHEN and SYDVKM. The CDR3 DNA reads TGTGCCAGCAGTGAACTGGCAGGGGGGACCTACGAGCAGTACTTC. It encodes CASSELAGGTYEQYF.

The chain carries TRBV10-3 and TRBJ2-7; no clear D. Trimming stripped 5 bases from V and 6 bases from J, with 8 bases between. Germline CDR1 is ENHRY and CDR2 is SYGVKD. The CDR3 extends over 11 amino acids. CDR3 DNA sequence: TGTGCCATCAGTACCGCCGGCGAGCAGTACTTC. Translating it yields CAISTAGEQYF.

This clone was seen a handful of times. The gene calls are TRBV6-4 and TRBJ2-3; 12 bases match TRBD2. After removal of 0 bases from V and 3 bases from J, the junction contained 1 base not matched to a gene. Germline V gene data show CDR1 as MRHNA and CDR2 as SNTAGT. The CDR3 contains 16 residues. The CDR3 region is CASSDSGTSGTDTQYF. The CDR3 DNA follows: TGTGCCAGCAGTGACTCGGGGACTAGCGGGACAGATACGCAGTATTTT.

This chain links TRBV2 with TRBJ2-2, with D tentatively TRBD1 (6 bases). Germline V gene lookup returns CDR1 SNHLY and CDR2 FYNNEI. Trimming cost V 6 bases and J 0 bases, with 17 bases left between them. This CDR3 has 17 amino acids. The CDR3 region is CASRDRDIYANTGELFF. In DNA, the CDR3 is TGTGCCAGCAGAGACCGGGACATTTACGCGAACACCGGGGAGCTGTTTTTT.

The chain couples TRBV27 to TRBJ1-2; D is uncertain. In germline, CDR1 is MNHEY, CDR2 SMNVEV (reference sequence). The CDR3 loop spans 14 amino acids. V lost 0 bases, J lost 2 bases, and 7 bases lay in between. In nucleotides, the CDR3 is TGTGCCAGCAGTTTATCCGCGGTGAACTATGGCTACACCTTC. As protein: CASSLSAVNYGYTF.

This clone was recorded once. The chain uses TRBV13 and TRBJ2-7, with 13 bases identical to TRBD2. The CDR3 loop spans 16 amino acids. Germline loops: CDR1 PRHDT, CDR2 FYEKMQ (reference sequence). V shed 2 bases, J shed 1 base, and the junction held 2 bases outside the gene matches. CDR3 nucleotides: TGTGCCAGCAGCTTATGGGGACTAGCGGGATCCTACGAGCAGTACTTC. Translating it yields CASSLWGLAGSYEQYF. Together with reference TRBV13 and TRBJ2-7, the CDR3 gives the full variable domain: AAGVIQSPRHLIKEKRETATLKCYPIPRHDTVYWYQQGPGQDPQFLISFYEKMQSDKGSIPDRFSAQQFSDYHSELNMSSLELGDSALYFCASSLWGLAGSYEQYFGPGTRLTVT.

The chain has TRBV7-2 and TRBJ2-5; 8 bases align to TRBD2. CDR1 is SGHTA and CDR2 is FQGNSA in the germline V gene. V was pared by 1 base and J by 2 bases, with 3 bases of the junction left unmatched. This CDR3 region has 15 residues. The CDR3 nucleotides are TGTGCCAGCAGCTTAGGGGGACTAGTACAAGAGACCCAGTACTTC. Translation gives CASSLGGLVQETQYF.

The J gene is TRBJ2-1, the V gene TRBV5-4; 10 positions agree with TRBD2. CDR3 size: 16 residues. With 3 bases clipped from V and 6 bases from J, the junction kept 9 bases outside the gene matches. Germline V lookup: CDR1 SGHNT, CDR2 YYREEE (reference sequence). This CDR3 is CASSSQAGGPSNEQFF. The CDR3 DNA reads as TGTGCCAGCAGCTCGCAAGCGGGAGGGCCGTCCAATGAGCAGTTCTTC.

The rearrangement joins TRBV9 to TRBJ2-1; a possible D gene is TRBD2 (6 bases). This CDR3 is built from 13 residues. The V and J ends lost 0 bases and 8 bases respectively, with 9 bases between them. The germline V gene has CDR1 SGDLS and CDR2 YYNGEE. DNA of the CDR3: TGTGCCAGCAGCGTAGATAGGGACTATGAGCAGTTCTTC. The encoded protein is CASSVDRDYEQFF.

The chain links TRBV5-1 to TRBJ2-1, with 14 bases lining up with TRBD2. V lost 4 bases, J lost 6 bases, and 3 bases stayed unmatched. This CDR3 is 15 amino acids long. The V gene's germline CDR1 is SGHRS and CDR2 YFSETQ. Written as DNA, the CDR3 is TGCGCCAGCAGCGTGGGACTAGCGGGGGTCAATGAGCAGTTCTTC. It translates to CASSVGLAGVNEQFF. Supplemented by reference TRBV5-1 and TRBJ2-1, the full variable domain reads KAGVTQTPRYLIKTRGQQVTLSCSPISGHRSVSWYQQTPGQGLQFLFEYFSETQRNKGNFPGRFSGRQFSNSRSEMNVSTLELGDSALYLCASSVGLAGVNEQFFGPGTRLTVL.

The genes are TRBV11-2 and TRBJ2-7; D is possibly TRBD2 (7 bases). Between the trimmed V and J ends, which lost 4 bases and 4 bases, there was a span of 23 bases. The CDR3 is made up of 17 amino acids. The germline V gene has CDR1 SGHAT and CDR2 FQNNGV. The chain's CDR3 is CASSSTRGGGGSYEQYF. CDR3 DNA: TGTGCCAGCAGCTCGACGAGGGGGGGAGGGGGGTCTTACGAGCAGTACTTC.

The chain joins TRBV25-1 to TRBJ2-7; 7 nucleotides align to TRBD1. The junction had 4 bases not matched to a gene; V was cut back by 5 bases and J by 0 bases. The CDR3 totals 14 residues. Germline values: CDR1 MGHDK, CDR2 SYGVNS. The CDR3 protein is CASSPGQHSYEQYF. CDR3 nucleotide sequence: TGTGCCAGCAGTCCGGGACAGCACTCCTACGAGCAGTACTTC.

The V call is TRBV4-2, the J call TRBJ2-7, with 11 positions matching TRBD2. This CDR3 region has 14 residues. V was clipped by 4 bases and J by 12 bases; unmatched bases: 11. In germline, CDR1 is LGHNA, CDR2 YNFKEQ. The CDR3 loop reads CASSPRLAGYQMYF. The CDR3 DNA sequence: TGTGCCAGCAGCCCTCGACTAGCGGGATACCAAATGTACTTC.

V gene TRBV5-6 combines with J gene TRBJ1-3, with D maybe TRBD1 (6 bases). The CDR3 has 15 residues. V lost 0 bases and J lost 4, with 11 bases in between. Germline V lookup: CDR1 SGHDT, CDR2 YYEEEE. Here the CDR3 reads CASSLDQGRGNTIYF. The CDR3, as DNA: TGTGCCAGCAGCTTGGATCAGGGGCGCGGAAACACCATATATTTT.